The present T cell receptor (beta chain) was sequenced within a study of shared clonotypes between healthy human individuals (dated by TCRdb to the early 2020s). Looking at the study overall: A couple of women and a few men aged 18 to 49 years were included in the cohort. Libraries were prepared and TCR repertoires were sequenced by different laboratories using diverse techniques, in order to increase sequencing depth and limit assay-specific biases. For each donor, CD4 naive and CD4 memory were each run on three plates, CD8 naive on two plates, and CD8 memory on one plate. Leukapheresis yielded between about 0.85 and 10 billion PBMCs per donor. Blood TCR repertoires of roughly five healthy adults were deeply sequenced to estimate repertoire size and the extent of clonotype sharing between individuals. Broader findings and caveats from the paper: Naive subsets generally had larger estimated clonotype richness than memory subsets. Sampling was restricted to blood, and TCR repertoires in tissue are likely to differ from TCR repertoires in blood. Even with the large sequencing depth, rarefaction of the sorted-subset datasets indicated that sequencing was incomplete. Because the study included only a small number of donors, the genetic and exposure-history diversity represented was limited. Compared with non-shared clonotypes, the clonotypes found in all four sorted-subset donors had higher generation probabilities. Across a few donors, approximately 5% of naive CD4, roughly 3.8% of naive CD8, 2% to 2.5% of memory CD4, and around 0.4% of memory CD8 clonotypes were shared. Pairwise subsampling indicated that sequencing depth was expected to affect the degree of clonotype sharing among donors.

CD8 naive samples consisted of CD45RO-negative cells that were positively selected for CCR7, yielding a CD45RA+CCR7+ population without TemRA cells. The donors were healthy, HIV-negative adults who had no recently reported acute infections or vaccinations. Only Caucasian adults living in Nashville, Tennessee, USA were represented among the donors. Blood was collected by leukapheresis, and PBMCs were isolated by Ficoll-Histopaque density gradient centrifugation and then cryopreserved in liquid nitrogen vapor phase. Analytical flow cytometry was used to check the purity and quantity of each magnetically sorted T cell population. From each sorted fraction, genomic DNA was isolated and quantified by UV absorbance on a Nanodrop 2000c. In regard to this clone: Its antigen is unknown. Per-base qualities were not stored, and no clone one base away is much larger.

Using the deep immunoSEQ assay, multiplex PCR amplified TCR CDR3 regions from genomic DNA. Genomic DNA extracted from each cell subset was distributed evenly over all wells of several immunoSEQ 96-well plates, and each plate served as one replicate. For sorted subsets, about 200 ng genomic DNA, equal to 25,000 to 35,000 T cell genomes, was loaded into each replicate PCR. Purified libraries were measured with a Qubit 3.0 fluorometer, size-checked on a Bioanalyzer 2100, and measured again with the KAPA Library Quantification kit. Each immunoSEQ 96-well plate was sequenced on its own single-read 150-cycle Illumina NextSeq 550 flow cell. On the study's bioinformatics: Because the immunoSEQ output included only junctional sequences and no quality scores, the filtering could not be the same as the filtering used for full-length reads. To assign V/J genes and CDR3, sequences were annotated against IMGT germline references using PyIR, a Python wrapper for IgBLAST v1.9. Reads with weak V/J assignments (E-value above 1e-6), missing CDR3, stop codons, out-of-frame junctions, or ambiguous translated residues were removed. V3J clonotypes were defined by identical inferred V gene, J gene, and CDR3 amino acid sequence. Percentage overlap between repertoires was computed as shared unique clonotypes divided by the size of the smaller repertoire. Repertoire richness was assessed with RTK rarefaction, the Chao1 estimator, and Recon v2.1 estimates of unobserved clonotypes. Generation probabilities were computed with OLGA for all TCRbeta clonotypes obtained by the gDNA method from a few donors. In TCRdb, the immuneACCESS table is reduced to in-frame sequences with V and J assigned. These tables do not hold every clone; where another copy was compared, an unresolved V gene accounts for under half, and the others remain unexplained. D and trimming were read from the DNA, whereas the V and J calls and clone size are those reported in that table. Here the sample has roughly 2 million clones; over 85% occur a single time. About 1.1% of the sample lies in the top ten.

The germline V gene encodes CDR1 SQVTM and CDR2 ANQGSEA. V has 1 base trimmed and J has 6 bases trimmed; junction bases matching no gene number 9. CDR3 length: 15 amino acids, cysteine to phenylalanine. The read is trimmed to its CDR3 DNA, 45 bases read in frame from base 1. This TCR was recovered from a man between 18 and 35 years old in good health. Material for sequencing was naive CD8+ T cells sorted from blood. Interpreted using the paper, the cell subset or site label stands for: CD45RA+CCR7+. Recombination linked TRBV29-1 to TRBJ2-1; TRBD1 fits 7 bases in the junction. The DNA sequence is TGCAGCGTTGAAGGGGGTTATTCAGGGGGCAATGAGCAGTTCTTC. It translates as CSVEGGYSGGNEQFF.